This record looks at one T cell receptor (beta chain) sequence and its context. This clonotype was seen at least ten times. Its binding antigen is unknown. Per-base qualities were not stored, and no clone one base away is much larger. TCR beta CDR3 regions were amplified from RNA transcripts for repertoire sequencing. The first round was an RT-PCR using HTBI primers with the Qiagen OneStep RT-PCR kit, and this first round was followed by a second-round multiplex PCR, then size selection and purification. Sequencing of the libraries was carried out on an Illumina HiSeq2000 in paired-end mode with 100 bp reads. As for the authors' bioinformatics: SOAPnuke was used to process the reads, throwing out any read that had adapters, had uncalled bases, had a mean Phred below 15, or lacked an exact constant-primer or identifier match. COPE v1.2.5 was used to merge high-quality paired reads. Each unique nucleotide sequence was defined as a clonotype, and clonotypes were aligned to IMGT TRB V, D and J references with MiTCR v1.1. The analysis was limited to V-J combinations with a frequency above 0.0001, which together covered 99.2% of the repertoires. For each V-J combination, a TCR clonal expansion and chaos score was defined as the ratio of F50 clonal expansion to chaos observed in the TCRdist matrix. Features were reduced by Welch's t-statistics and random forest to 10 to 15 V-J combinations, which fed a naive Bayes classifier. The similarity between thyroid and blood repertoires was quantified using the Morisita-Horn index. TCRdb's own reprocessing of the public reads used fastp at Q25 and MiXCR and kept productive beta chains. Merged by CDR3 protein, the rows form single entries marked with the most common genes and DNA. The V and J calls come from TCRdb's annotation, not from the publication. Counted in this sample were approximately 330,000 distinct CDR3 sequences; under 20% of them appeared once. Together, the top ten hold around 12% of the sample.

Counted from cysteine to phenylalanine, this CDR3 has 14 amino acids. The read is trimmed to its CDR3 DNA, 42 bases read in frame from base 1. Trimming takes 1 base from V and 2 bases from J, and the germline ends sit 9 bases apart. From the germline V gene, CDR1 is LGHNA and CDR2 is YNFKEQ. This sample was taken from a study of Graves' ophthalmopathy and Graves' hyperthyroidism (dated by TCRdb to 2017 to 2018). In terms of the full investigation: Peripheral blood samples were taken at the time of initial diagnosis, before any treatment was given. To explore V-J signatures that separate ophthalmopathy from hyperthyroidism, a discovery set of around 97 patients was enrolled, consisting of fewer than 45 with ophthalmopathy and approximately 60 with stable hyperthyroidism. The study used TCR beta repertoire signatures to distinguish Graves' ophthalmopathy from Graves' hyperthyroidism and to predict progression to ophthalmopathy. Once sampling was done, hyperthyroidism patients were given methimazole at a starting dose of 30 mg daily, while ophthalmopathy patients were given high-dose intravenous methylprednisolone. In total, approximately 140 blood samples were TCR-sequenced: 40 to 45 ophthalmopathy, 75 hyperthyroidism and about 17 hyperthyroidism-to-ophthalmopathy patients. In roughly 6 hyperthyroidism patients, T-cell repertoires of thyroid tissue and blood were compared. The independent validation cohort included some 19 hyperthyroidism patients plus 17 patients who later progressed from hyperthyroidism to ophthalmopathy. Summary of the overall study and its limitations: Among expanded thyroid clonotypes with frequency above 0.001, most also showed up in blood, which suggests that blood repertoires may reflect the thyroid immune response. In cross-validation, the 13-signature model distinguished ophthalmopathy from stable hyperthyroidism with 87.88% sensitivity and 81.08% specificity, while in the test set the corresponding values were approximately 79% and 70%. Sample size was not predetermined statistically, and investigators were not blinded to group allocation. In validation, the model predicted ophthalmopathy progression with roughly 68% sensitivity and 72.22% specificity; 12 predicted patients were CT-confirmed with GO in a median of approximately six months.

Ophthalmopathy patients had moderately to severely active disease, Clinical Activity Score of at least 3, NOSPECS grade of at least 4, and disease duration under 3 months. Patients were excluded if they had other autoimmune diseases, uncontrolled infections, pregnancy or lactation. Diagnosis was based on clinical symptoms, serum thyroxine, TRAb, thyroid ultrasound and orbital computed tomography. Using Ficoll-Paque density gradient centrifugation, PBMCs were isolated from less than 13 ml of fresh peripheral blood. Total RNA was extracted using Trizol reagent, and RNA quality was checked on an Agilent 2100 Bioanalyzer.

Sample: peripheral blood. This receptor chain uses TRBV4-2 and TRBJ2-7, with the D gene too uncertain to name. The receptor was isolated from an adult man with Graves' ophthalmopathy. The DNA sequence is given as TGTGCCAGCAGCCAAGGCGCCAAGGCCTACGAGCAGTACTTC. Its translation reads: CASSQGAKAYEQYF.